The rows below give T cell receptor beta chains drawn from one sample of a study of T cell responses to AZD1222 COVID-19 vaccine. Sequenced by immunoSEQ multiplex PCR; TCRdb stores in-frame clones only, minus some. The repertoire consists of under 200,000 clones, with roughly 86% occurring once and the leading ten covering less than 6.5%. The sequences come from peripheral blood, collected on day 0 of AZD1222 vaccination. Source of these receptors: an adult in good health. The CDR3 runs from the conserved cysteine through the conserved F or W. D genes are given only for firm matches. A clone size is listed for some rows: how often the clone was seen (once, few, many), or a class if it is expanded.

D: -; V: TRBV7-2; J: TRBJ1-1; size: -; CDR3: CASSLASLWAEVNTEAFF; DNA: TGTGCCAGCAGCTTAGCGAGCCTTTGGGCAGAAGTGAACACTGAAGCTTTCTTT
D: -; V: TRBV7-3; J: TRBJ2-7; size: -; CDR3: CASSLGTTNEQYF; DNA: TGTGCCAGCAGCTTAGGGACAACCAACGAGCAGTACTTC
D: -; V: TRBV5-1; J: TRBJ2-1; size: -; CDR3: CASSLEVRKSSYNEQFF; DNA: TGCGCCAGCAGCTTGGAGGTGCGGAAGAGCTCCTACAATGAGCAGTTCTTC
D: -; V: TRBV7-2; J: TRBJ2-5; size: -; CDR3: CASSLGGGRETQYF; DNA: TGTGCCAGCAGCCTGGGGGGGGGCCGAGAGACCCAGTACTTC
D: -; V: TRBV29-1; J: TRBJ1-2; size: once; CDR3: CSVDRALEYGYTF; DNA: TGCAGCGTTGATCGGGCTCTGGAATATGGCTACACCTTC
D: TRBD1; V: TRBV28; J: TRBJ1-2; size: -; CDR3: CASSSRIRDRSGYTF; DNA: TGTGCCAGCAGTTCGCGCATCCGGGACAGGAGTGGCTACACCTTC
D: TRBD1; V: TRBV29-1; J: TRBJ2-2; size: -; CDR3: CSSRTGSGTGELFF; DNA: TGCAGCTCGCGGACAGGGTCGGGTACCGGGGAGCTGTTTTTT
D: TRBD1; V: TRBV4-3; J: TRBJ2-2; size: -; CDR3: CASSQDTGGPGELFF; DNA: TGCGCCAGCAGCCAAGATACAGGGGGCCCCGGGGAGCTGTTTTTT
D: TRBD1; V: TRBV19; J: TRBJ1-6; size: -; CDR3: CASSMGQWGSPLHF; DNA: TGTGCCAGTAGTATGGGACAGTGGGGTTCACCCCTCCACTTT
D: -; V: TRBV29-1; J: TRBJ2-5; size: -; CDR3: CSAAGAYQETQYF; DNA: TGCAGCGCCGCCGGGGCTTACCAAGAGACCCAGTACTTC
D: TRBD1; V: TRBV5-4; J: TRBJ2-6; size: -; CDR3: CASSIPSTGVGANVLTF; DNA: TGTGCCAGCAGTATCCCCTCAACAGGGGTGGGGGCCAACGTCCTGACTTTC
D: -; V: TRBV28; J: TRBJ1-4; size: few; CDR3: CASSLFSMAPGEKLFF; DNA: TGTGCCAGCAGTTTATTCAGTATGGCCCCGGGGGAAAAACTGTTTTTT
D: -; V: TRBV20-1; J: TRBJ2-5; size: -; CDR3: CSAINQETQYF; DNA: TGCAGTGCCATAAACCAAGAGACCCAGTACTTC
D: TRBD1; V: TRBV6-5; J: TRBJ1-2; size: -; CDR3: CASRLPWTGRYGYTF; DNA: TGTGCCAGCAGACTGCCTTGGACAGGGAGGTACGGCTACACCTTC
D: TRBD1; V: TRBV24-1; J: TRBJ2-5; size: -; CDR3: CATSDPGQSLQETQYF; DNA: TGTGCCACCAGTGACCCGGGACAGTCCTTACAAGAGACCCAGTACTTC
D: TRBD2; V: TRBV7-8; J: TRBJ2-2; size: -; CDR3: CASRLAGGGELFF; DNA: TGTGCCAGCAGACTAGCGGGAGGCGGGGAGCTGTTTTTT
D: -; V: TRBV6-5; J: TRBJ1-5; size: -; CDR3: CASRETVQPQHF; DNA: TGTGCCAGCAGGGAGACAGTTCAGCCCCAGCATTTT
D: TRBD2; V: TRBV5-4; J: TRBJ2-1; size: -; CDR3: CASSLASGTNNEQFF; DNA: TGTGCCAGCAGCTTAGCGAGCGGGACTAACAATGAGCAGTTCTTC
D: -; V: TRBV12-3/TRBV12-4; J: TRBJ2-7; size: -; CDR3: CASKEGIYEQYF; DNA: TGTGCCAGCAAGGAGGGGATTTACGAGCAGTACTTC
D: TRBD1; V: TRBV6-4; J: TRBJ1-2; size: -; CDR3: CASSVGTGENYGYTF; DNA: TGTGCCAGCAGTGTCGGGACAGGGGAAAACTATGGCTACACCTTC
D: TRBD1; V: TRBV18; J: TRBJ1-1; size: -; CDR3: CASSEGQGARFAFF; DNA: TGTGCCAGCTCGGAAGGACAGGGGGCAAGATTTGCTTTCTTT
D: TRBD1; V: TRBV28; J: TRBJ1-5; size: -; CDR3: CASSPRTGMNQPQHF; DNA: TGTGCCAGCAGTCCGAGGACAGGCATGAATCAGCCCCAGCATTTT
D: -; V: TRBV3-1/TRBV3-2; J: TRBJ2-3; size: -; CDR3: CASSPRGARSTDTQYF; DNA: TGTGCCAGCAGCCCCCGCGGCGCGCGGAGCACAGATACGCAGTATTTT
D: TRBD2; V: TRBV24-1; J: TRBJ2-7; size: -; CDR3: CATSDPGRGAYEQYF; DNA: TGTGCCACCAGTGATCCGGGGAGGGGAGCTTACGAGCAGTACTTC
D: -; V: TRBV5-1; J: TRBJ2-7; size: -; CDR3: CASSLGQRDPTAYEQYF; DNA: TGCGCCAGCAGCTTGGGGCAGAGGGACCCGACCGCCTACGAGCAGTACTTC
D: -; V: TRBV7-9; J: TRBJ2-1; size: -; CDR3: CASSLSDSSYNEQFF; DNA: TGTGCCAGCAGTCTATCGGACAGTTCCTACAATGAGCAGTTCTTC
D: -; V: TRBV5-6; J: TRBJ1-2; size: -; CDR3: CASSFRQNYGYTF; DNA: TGTGCCAGCAGCTTTAGACAGAACTATGGCTACACCTTC
D: TRBD1; V: TRBV27; J: TRBJ2-5; size: -; CDR3: CASRAQGRETQYF; DNA: TGTGCCAGCAGAGCACAGGGGCGGGAGACCCAGTACTTC
D: TRBD2; V: TRBV4-2; J: TRBJ2-3; size: -; CDR3: CASSRRTGTSGTTDTQYF; DNA: TGTGCCAGCAGCCGACGAACCGGGACTAGCGGGACTACAGATACGCAGTATTTT
D: TRBD1; V: TRBV10-3; J: TRBJ1-5; size: -; CDR3: CAISDSQGAGQPQHF; DNA: TGTGCCATCAGTGATTCTCAGGGGGCTGGTCAGCCCCAGCATTTT
D: -; V: TRBV5-1; J: TRBJ2-2; size: -; CDR3: CASSAAGGANTGELFF; DNA: TGCGCCAGCAGCGCGGCCGGCGGCGCGAACACCGGGGAGCTGTTTTTT
D: -; V: TRBV5-8; J: TRBJ2-5; size: once; CDR3: CASRDFQETQYF; DNA: TGTGCCAGCAGGGACTTCCAAGAGACCCAGTACTTC
D: TRBD1; V: TRBV11-2; J: TRBJ2-5; size: once; CDR3: CASSLENRGQETQYF; DNA: TGTGCCAGCAGCTTAGAGAACAGGGGGCAAGAGACCCAGTACTTC
D: -; V: TRBV9; J: TRBJ2-1; size: -; CDR3: CASSVVKGNSYNEQFF; DNA: TGTGCCAGCAGCGTAGTAAAGGGTAACTCCTACAATGAGCAGTTCTTC
D: -; V: TRBV21-1; J: TRBJ1-6; size: -; CDR3: CASSKKTDRAAYNSPLHF; DNA: TGTGCCAGCAGCAAAAAGACGGACAGGGCCGCCTATAATTCACCCCTCCACTTT
D: TRBD1; V: TRBV6-5; J: TRBJ2-7; size: -; CDR3: CASDGQGAHEQYF; DNA: TGTGCCAGCGATGGACAGGGGGCCCACGAGCAGTACTTC
D: -; V: TRBV7-2; J: TRBJ2-7; size: -; CDR3: CASSPRLGSSYEQYF; DNA: TGTGCCAGCAGCCCCAGACTAGGTTCGTCCTACGAGCAGTACTTC
D: -; V: TRBV15; J: TRBJ1-5; size: -; CDR3: CATSRDGQGLQPQHF; DNA: TGTGCCACCAGCAGAGATGGGCAGGGCCTTCAGCCCCAGCATTTT
D: -; V: TRBV28; J: TRBJ1-2; size: -; CDR3: CASRPGAFYGYTF; DNA: TGTGCCAGCAGACCTGGGGCGTTCTATGGCTACACCTTC
D: TRBD1; V: TRBV7-3; J: TRBJ1-1; size: -; CDR3: CASSQNPGQKAFF; DNA: TGTGCCAGCAGCCAGAATCCGGGACAGAAAGCTTTCTTT
D: TRBD2; V: TRBV28; J: TRBJ2-5; size: -; CDR3: CASSSGLAGGGETQYF; DNA: TGTGCCAGCAGTTCGGGACTAGCGGGAGGGGGAGAGACCCAGTACTTC
D: -; V: TRBV29-1; J: TRBJ2-3; size: -; CDR3: CSVDEGLDTQYF; DNA: TGCAGCGTTGATGAAGGCTTGGATACGCAGTATTTT
D: TRBD1; V: TRBV6-1; J: TRBJ1-3; size: -; CDR3: CASSDGTGAGNTIYF; DNA: TGTGCCAGCAGTGATGGAACAGGGGCGGGAAACACCATATATTTT
D: TRBD1; V: TRBV2; J: TRBJ1-1; size: once; CDR3: CASSTGQGGTEAFF; DNA: TGTGCCAGCAGTACGGGACAGGGAGGAACTGAAGCTTTCTTT
D: -; V: TRBV30; J: TRBJ2-7; size: -; CDR3: CAWSEGPTSVF; DNA: TGTGCCTGGAGTGAGGGCCCTACGAGCGTGTTC
D: -; V: TRBV15; J: TRBJ1-1; size: -; CDR3: CATSRDSQAEAFF; DNA: TGTGCCACCAGCAGAGATAGTCAGGCTGAAGCTTTCTTT
D: -; V: TRBV7-3; J: TRBJ2-7; size: -; CDR3: CASSSTDGSYEQYF; DNA: TGTGCCAGCAGCTCCACGGACGGGTCCTACGAGCAGTACTTC
D: -; V: TRBV5-1; J: TRBJ2-6; size: -; CDR3: CASGQGGHSGANVLTF; DNA: TGCGCCAGCGGGCAAGGGGGGCACTCTGGGGCCAACGTCCTGACTTTC
D: -; V: TRBV4-3; J: TRBJ2-7; size: -; CDR3: CASSQDLSGAVPYEQYF; DNA: TGCGCCAGCAGCCAAGATCTAAGCGGAGCCGTCCCCTACGAGCAGTACTTC
D: -; V: TRBV2; J: TRBJ2-7; size: -; CDR3: CASWAELFWTYEQYF; DNA: TGTGCCAGCTGGGCAGAATTGTTTTGGACCTACGAGCAGTACTTC